These 27 T cell receptor beta chains share one sample of origin, sequenced in a study of blood T cell repertoires in COVID-19. Measured with immunoSEQ multiplex PCR; TCRdb has only the in-frame clones, and not every one. The sample holds fewer than 200,000 clones, more than 75% seen once. Material: peripheral blood. The receptors originated from a man between 35 and 55 years old with acute or convalescent COVID-19.

The chain carries TRBV9 and TRBJ2-4; TRBD2 is a possible D gene (6 bases). The V gene's germline CDR1 is SGDLS and CDR2 YYNGEE. Trimming pared 0 bases from V and 7 bases from J, leaving 8 bases between. This CDR3 contains 13 residues. CDR3 protein: CASSVGGGNIQYF. CDR3 in DNA: TGTGCCAGCAGCGTAGGGGGAGGCAACATTCAGTACTTC.

This chain connects TRBV27 to TRBJ1-6; 8 nucleotides line up with TRBD1. The J segment lost 10 bases and the V segment lost 5 bases, leaving 7 bases of the junction unmatched. The CDR3 is 14 residues long. Germline assignment: CDR1 MNHEY and CDR2 SMNVEV (reference sequence). As DNA, the CDR3 is TGTGCCAGCAGTCCGAGACAGGGGAGCTCACCCCTCCACTTT. Its protein product is CASSPRQGSSPLHF.

This sequence joins TRBV4-2 and TRBJ2-1; 10 positions match TRBD2. The J segment lost 7 bases and the V segment lost 1 base, leaving 7 bases of the junction unmatched. The CDR3 loop spans 16 amino acids. Germline V lookup: CDR1 LGHNA, CDR2 YNFKEQ. The CDR3 DNA reads as TGTGCCAGCAGCCAAGTCGAAGCGGGGGGGCGTAATGAGCAGTTCTTC. This gives the protein CASSQVEAGGRNEQFF.

The chain has TRBV7-2 and TRBJ1-1; D is unclear. The ends were cut back, 3 bases at V and 4 bases at J, with 15 bases in the middle. The CDR3 length is 15 residues. Germline V gene sequence: CDR1 SGHTA, CDR2 FQGNSA. Here the CDR3 reads CASSFGSVAGTEAFF. The CDR3 region has the DNA TGTGCCAGCAGCTTCGGCAGTGTTGCGGGCACTGAAGCTTTCTTT.

The rearrangement uses TRBV7-8 and TRBJ2-3; TRBD1 might be the D (5 bases). The germline gives CDR1 SGHVS, CDR2 FQNEAQ. V shed 2 bases and J shed 1 base, with 10 bases lying between them. This CDR3 region has 15 residues. The CDR3 DNA sequence: TGTGCCAGCAGCTTACAGGGCGGTGGCACAGATACGCAGTATTTT. Translating it yields CASSLQGGGTDTQYF. Using reference TRBV7-8 and TRBJ2-3 for the parts outside the CDR3, the full variable domain is GAGVSQSPRYKVAKRGQDVALRCDPISGHVSLFWYQQALGQGPEFLTYFQNEAQLDKSGLPSDRFFAERPEGSVSTLKIQRTQQEDSAVYLCASSLQGGGTDTQYFGPGTRLTVL.

This rearrangement joins TRBV9 to TRBJ2-3, with TRBD1 matching 7 bases. This CDR3 is built from 16 residues. Losses at the gene ends were 0 bases for V and 1 base for J; bases not matched to a gene: 5. The germline V gene has CDR1 SGDLS and CDR2 YYNGEE. CDR3 protein: CASSVGGQVGTDTQYF. CDR3 DNA sequence: TGTGCCAGCAGCGTAGGTGGACAGGTCGGCACAGATACGCAGTATTTT. Complete variable domain (other parts from reference TRBV9 and TRBJ2-3): DSGVTQTPKHLITATGQRVTLRCSPRSGDLSVYWYQQSLDQGLQFLIQYYNGEERAKGNILERFSAQQFPDLHSELNLSSLELGDSALYFCASSVGGQVGTDTQYFGPGTRLTVL.

The chain couples TRBV7-2 to TRBJ1-2, with D maybe TRBD1 (6 bases). From germline, CDR1 is SGHTA and CDR2 FQGNSA. The CDR3 spans 15 residues. V was cut by 1 base and J by 4 bases, with 13 bases left in between. CDR3 coding DNA: TGTGCCAGCAGCTTAGGGCAGGGGAGTGCCTATGGCTACACCTTC. Amino acid sequence: CASSLGQGSAYGYTF. Combining the CDR3 with reference TRBV7-2 and TRBJ1-2 gives the whole variable domain GAGVSQSPSNKVTEKGKDVELRCDPISGHTALYWYRQSLGQGLEFLIYFQGNSAPDKSGLPSDRFSAERTGGSVSTLTIQRTQQEDSAVYLCASSLGQGSAYGYTFGSGTRLTVV.

The chain joins TRBV7-6 to TRBJ1-1; TRBD1 is a possible D gene (6 bases). The V gene lost 3 bases and the J gene lost 7 bases, with 18 bases spanning the gap. This CDR3 is built from 15 residues. Germline assignment: CDR1 SGHVS and CDR2 FNYEAQ. The CDR3 DNA reads TGTGCCAGCAGCTTGCGAAACAGGGAACGAAATGAAGCTTTCTTT. Protein sequence: CASSLRNRERNEAFF.

The chain links TRBV5-1 to TRBJ1-2; perhaps TRBD1 as D (5 bases). Germline values: CDR1 SGHRS, CDR2 YFSETQ. V dropped 4 bases and J dropped 1 base, with 8 bases sitting between them. This CDR3 has 13 residues. The CDR3 spells CASSPTVNYGYTF. CDR3 DNA sequence: TGCGCCAGCAGCCCGACAGTTAACTATGGCTACACCTTC.

V gene TRBV30 combines with J gene TRBJ1-1; TRBD1 is a possible D gene (5 bases). This CDR3 has 12 residues. Germline CDR1 and CDR2: GTSNPN and SVGIG (reference sequence). The ends were cut back, 5 bases at V and 0 bases at J, with 7 bases in the middle. The CDR3 DNA follows: TGTGCCTGGGACAGTTTGAACACTGAAGCTTTCTTT. Translated, it gives CAWDSLNTEAFF.

This clone was observed a few times. The rearrangement joins TRBV6-2 or TRBV6-3 to TRBJ1-1; 9 bases fit TRBD1. V was clipped by 5 bases and J by 1 base; unmatched bases: 14. CDR1 is MNHEY and CDR2 is SVGEGT in the germline V gene. The CDR3 runs to 18 residues. The CDR3 reads CASSRPPGQGSENTEAFF. CDR3 nucleotide sequence: TGTGCCAGCAGTCGCCCCCCGGGACAGGGATCCGAGAACACTGAAGCTTTCTTT.

This chain connects TRBV6-5 to TRBJ1-1; unclear D gene. Trimming removed 6 bases at V and 2 bases at J, with 13 bases between. Germline V CDR1 and CDR2: MNHEY, SVGAGI. The length of the CDR3 is 14 residues. The CDR3 DNA reads TGTGCCAGCAGGGGGAGTTGGGGTAACACTGAAGCTTTCTTT. Its protein product is CASRGSWGNTEAFF.

This rearrangement joins TRBV28 to TRBJ1-2, with a tentative D call TRBD1 (5 bases). CDR1 and CDR2 (germline): MDHEN, SYDVKM. Trimming removed 3 bases at V and 6 bases at J, with 11 bases between. The CDR3 is 13 residues long. CDR3 sequence (DNA): TGTGCCAGCAGTTTCGGGGGGTTGGATGGCTACACCTTC. Its protein product is CASSFGGLDGYTF.

The rearrangement joins TRBV6-2 or TRBV6-3 to TRBJ2-5; D is perhaps TRBD1 (6 bases). The CDR3 loop spans 15 amino acids. Deletions cut 4 bases from V and 3 bases from J, with 15 bases between. Germline V CDR1 and CDR2: MNHEY, SVGEGT. DNA of the CDR3: TGTGCCAGCAGTTCCGTCATTCCAGGGGAAGAGACCCAGTACTTC. Protein: CASSSVIPGEETQYF.

The CDR3 reads CASSSAPGTEAFF. Written as DNA, the CDR3 is TGTGCCAGTAGTTCCGCCCCGGGAACTGAAGCTTTCTTT. The V call is TRBV19, the J call TRBJ1-1; no definite D call. Looked up from germline, CDR1 is LNHDA and CDR2 is SQIVND (reference sequence). Between the trimmed V and J ends, which lost 5 bases and 5 bases, there was a span of 12 bases. The CDR3 runs to 13 residues.

The chain employs TRBV29-1 and TRBJ1-2; 7 nucleotides match TRBD1. With V trimmed by 7 bases and J by 4 bases, 15 bases remained unmatched. Germline V gives CDR1 SQVTM, CDR2 ANQGSEA. This CDR3 has 15 amino acids. This CDR3 reads CSDLSGAGGSYGYTF. CDR3 nucleotide sequence: TGCAGCGACCTCTCCGGGGCAGGGGGTAGCTATGGCTACACCTTC.

This chain uses TRBV3-1 (or the pseudogene TRBV3-2) with TRBJ1-2; D unclear. Germline assignment: CDR1 LGHDT and CDR2 YNNKEL (reference sequence). V shed 2 bases and J shed 7 bases, with 17 bases lying between them. This CDR3 spans 15 amino acids. In DNA form, the CDR3 reads TGTGCCAGCAGCCAACCGCGGAACACGGGAGGTGGCTACACCTTC. Protein: CASSQPRNTGGGYTF.

The rearrangement joins TRBV12-3 or TRBV12-4 to TRBJ1-2; no firm D call. V was shortened by 4 bases and J by 8 bases, with 8 bases between the two germline ends. CDR3 length: 11 amino acids. CDR3 residues: CASSSVLGYTF. Written as DNA, the CDR3 is TGTGCCAGCAGTTCTGTTCTGGGCTACACCTTC.

This chain joins TRBV24-1 and TRBJ2-5; 12 nucleotides line up with TRBD2. The CDR3 is 15 residues long. The germline gives CDR1 KGHDR, CDR2 SFDVKD. The V segment lost 4 bases and the J segment 4 bases; nucleotides outside the gene matches: 3. CDR3 bases: TGTGCCACCAGTGACCCGACTAGCGGGGGAGAGACCCAGTACTTC. Translating it yields CATSDPTSGGETQYF.

This rearrangement joins TRBV29-1 to TRBJ2-2; a weak D match, TRBD2 (6 bases). Per germline, CDR1 SQVTM and CDR2 ANQGSEA. CDR3 size: 16 residues. V lost 4 bases and J 0 bases, leaving 15 bases between the germline ends. Here the CDR3 reads CSVAPQRAPNTGELFF. The DNA of the CDR3 is TGCAGCGTTGCCCCTCAGCGGGCTCCGAACACCGGGGAGCTGTTTTTT.

The chain employs TRBV2 and TRBJ1-1, with a tentative D call TRBD1 (5 bases). Germline V gene lookup returns CDR1 SNHLY and CDR2 FYNNEI. Trimming pared 6 bases from V and 0 bases from J, leaving 11 bases between. The CDR3 runs 14 residues. Here the CDR3 DNA reads TGTGCCAGCAGAGCGACAGTCTTGAACACTGAAGCTTTCTTT. This codes for CASRATVLNTEAFF.

DNA of the CDR3: TGCGCCAGCAGCTTGATTGCTAGCATGGGGAATGAGCAGTTCTTC. The encoded protein is CASSLIASMGNEQFF. V and J are TRBV5-1 and TRBJ2-1, with D possibly TRBD2 on 5 matching bases. Per germline, CDR1 SGHRS and CDR2 YFSETQ. V lost 1 base and J lost 7, with 15 bases in between. The CDR3 runs to 15 residues.

The V call is TRBV5-4, the J call TRBJ1-2; 9 bases are shared with TRBD1. J lost 6 bases, V lost 5 bases, and 14 bases had no gene match. The CDR3 is made up of 16 amino acids. Germline V gene data show CDR1 as SGHNT and CDR2 as YYREEE (reference sequence). CDR3: CASRREVDRGEDGYTF. CDR3 DNA sequence: TGTGCCAGCAGGCGGGAGGTGGACAGGGGTGAGGATGGCTACACCTTC. Variable domain in full (rest from reference TRBV5-4 and TRBJ1-2): ETGVTQSPTHLIKTRGQQVTLRCSSQSGHNTVSWYQQALGQGPQFIFQYYREEENGRGNFPPRFSGLQFPNYSSELNVNALELDDSALYLCASRREVDRGEDGYTFGSGTRLTVV.

In DNA form, the CDR3 reads TGTGCCAGCAGCAAAGACGGGAACACTGAAGCTTTCTTT. The encoded protein is CASSKDGNTEAFF. The rearrangement links TRBV21-1 to TRBJ1-1. TRBV21-1 is marked as a pseudogene. This CDR3 contains 13 residues.

The rearrangement links TRBV5-1 to TRBJ1-2; 11 positions agree with TRBD1. Germline assignment: CDR1 SGHRS and CDR2 YFSETQ. Trimming took 4 bases from V and 6 from J; bases not matched to a gene: 14. The CDR3 has 17 residues. Here the CDR3 DNA reads TGCGCCAGCAGCCCCACATTGTTAAAGGACAGGGGGCATGGCTACACCTTC. Translation: CASSPTLLKDRGHGYTF.

This clone was detected only once. The chain carries TRBV2 and TRBJ1-5; weak D call: TRBD1 (5 bases). V dropped 7 bases and J dropped 4 bases, with 11 bases sitting between them. This CDR3 has 13 amino acids. Germline V gene lookup returns CDR1 SNHLY and CDR2 FYNNEI. This chain's CDR3 is CASTMGGNQPQHF. The CDR3 bases are TGTGCCAGCACCATGGGGGGGAATCAGCCCCAGCATTTT.

In this sample, this clone turned up once. J is TRBJ2-1 and V is TRBV29-1; TRBD2 matches 10 bases. Germline V gene lookup returns CDR1 SQVTM and CDR2 ANQGSEA. Trimming removed 3 bases from V and 4 bases from J; junction bases left unmatched: 9. The CDR3 has 16 amino acids. CDR3 residues: CSVEGTSGDQYNEQFF. The CDR3 region has the DNA TGCAGCGTTGAGGGTACTAGCGGGGACCAATACAATGAGCAGTTCTTC.